These 29 T cell receptor beta chains were sequenced from one sample in a study of cytomegalovirus exposure and HLA in healthy donors. Primers for the PCR totalled 60 Vbeta and 13 Jbeta. Using immunoSEQ multiplex PCR, the repertoire was profiled, and TCRdb retains in-frame clones only, with some absent. The sample lists 150,000 to 200,000 clones; roughly four fifths were seen once. Input material: PBMCs. These receptors were collected from a woman aged 40-49 years in good health and CMV-seronegative.

In its sample, this clone was seen once. The rearrangement uses TRBV9 and TRBJ1-1; 8 bases are a match to TRBD1. CDR3 length equals 15 residues. V shed 6 bases, J shed 5 bases, and the junction held 12 bases outside the gene matches. Germline assignment: CDR1 SGDLS and CDR2 YYNGEE. CDR3 amino acids: CASTYSAGGSTEAFF. CDR3 DNA sequence: TGTGCCAGCACCTATTCAGCAGGGGGCAGTACTGAAGCTTTCTTT.

The rearrangement uses TRBV5-6 and TRBJ2-1; 11 positions match TRBD1. This CDR3 is built from 16 residues. J lost 7 bases, V lost 5 bases, and 11 bases had no gene match. Germline-derived CDR1 and CDR2 are SGHDT and YYEEEE. DNA of the CDR3: TGTGCCAGCAGGAGACGGGACAGGGGGGCATGGAATGAGCAGTTCTTC. Residues: CASRRRDRGAWNEQFF.

J is TRBJ2-7 and V is TRBV7-3; TRBD1 aligns across 8 bases. V was pared by 4 bases and J by 4 bases, with 6 bases of the junction left unmatched. The CDR3 runs 14 residues. Germline V gene data show CDR1 as SGHTA and CDR2 as FQGTGA. The CDR3 coding sequence is TGTGCCAGCAGCTCCACAGGGGGTCATTACGAGCAGTACTTC. This translates into CASSSTGGHYEQYF.

This clone was detected only a few times. The rearrangement links TRBV6-1 to TRBJ1-3; D is undetermined. Trimming left V 6 bases short and J 5 bases short, with 14 bases between. The CDR3 totals 14 residues. Germline assignment: CDR1 MNHNS and CDR2 SASEGT. The DNA for the CDR3 is TGTGCCAGCAGGAAGGGAGCTGATCGAAACACCATATATTTT. Its protein product is CASRKGADRNTIYF.

The V and J genes are TRBV4-2 and TRBJ2-1; no reliable D call. The CDR3 is 13 amino acids. V was trimmed by 4 bases and J by 7 bases, leaving 11 bases between them. Germline assignment: CDR1 LGHNA and CDR2 YNFKEQ. The CDR3 is CASSPAGENEQFF. DNA of the CDR3: TGTGCCAGCAGCCCCGCCGGAGAGAATGAGCAGTTCTTC.

The chain uses TRBV6-1 and TRBJ1-2; D possibly corresponds to TRBD1 (6 bases). Germline CDR1 is MNHNS and CDR2 is SASEGT. The CDR3 length is 16 residues. With 4 bases removed from V and 3 bases from J, the gap between germline ends came to 18 bases. The CDR3, as DNA: TGTGCCAGCAGTGTGAGGACAGCTCAAGGCGACTATGGCTACACCTTC. Translating it yields CASSVRTAQGDYGYTF.

The rearrangement uses TRBV5-1 and TRBJ2-7, with D possibly TRBD2 on 6 matching bases. The CDR3 length is 14 residues. Germline V lookup: CDR1 SGHRS, CDR2 YFSETQ. Deletions cut 0 bases from V and 2 bases from J, with 9 bases between. The CDR3 is CASSLEEGPYEQYF. The CDR3 DNA is TGCGCCAGCAGCTTGGAGGAGGGTCCCTACGAGCAGTACTTC. Filled out from reference TRBV5-1 and TRBJ2-7, the complete variable domain reads KAGVTQTPRYLIKTRGQQVTLSCSPISGHRSVSWYQQTPGQGLQFLFEYFSETQRNKGNFPGRFSGRQFSNSRSEMNVSTLELGDSALYLCASSLEEGPYEQYFGPGTRLTVT.

This chain links TRBV6-1 with TRBJ1-1, with D perhaps TRBD1 (6 bases). CDR3 length equals 16 residues. Trimming left V 3 bases short and J 0 bases short, with 14 bases between. Looked up from germline, CDR1 is MNHNS and CDR2 is SASEGT. The CDR3 DNA sequence: TGTGCCAGCAGTGACCCGACAGGTACTATGAACACTGAAGCTTTCTTT. It is translated as CASSDPTGTMNTEAFF.

This chain connects TRBV5-1 to TRBJ2-7; TRBD2 matches 10 bases. CDR3 length equals 17 residues. From germline, CDR1 is SGHRS and CDR2 YFSETQ. Trimming removed 0 bases from V and 2 bases from J; junction bases left unmatched: 8. The CDR3 here is CASSLGSGGSRTYEQYF. As DNA, the CDR3 is TGCGCCAGCAGCTTGGGTAGCGGGGGGTCCCGGACCTACGAGCAGTACTTC.

This chain links TRBV5-1 with TRBJ2-1; TRBD1 aligns across 8 bases. The V gene end was trimmed by 4 bases and the J gene end by 7 bases; junction bases not matched to a gene: 4. The CDR3 spans 13 residues. The germline gives CDR1 SGHRS, CDR2 YFSETQ. The CDR3 region is CASSLGTGNEQFF. In DNA, the CDR3 is TGCGCCAGCAGCCTCGGGACAGGTAATGAGCAGTTCTTC.

The chain has TRBV28 and TRBJ1-2; D may be TRBD1 (5 bases). This CDR3 is built from 13 residues. Trimming left V 2 bases short and J 4 bases short, with 8 bases between. Germline loops: CDR1 MDHEN, CDR2 SYDVKM. This CDR3 reads CASSLGAPYGYTF. The CDR3 DNA follows: TGTGCCAGCAGTTTAGGGGCCCCCTATGGCTACACCTTC.

This clone was detected a few times. This chain uses TRBV5-6 with TRBJ2-7; 10 positions agree with TRBD1. Germline CDR1 SGHDT, CDR2 YYEEEE. This CDR3 spans 14 amino acids. Unmatched junction bases numbered 6, after V lost 3 bases and J lost 6 bases. The CDR3 is CASSYRDRGGEQYF. CDR3 in DNA: TGTGCCAGCAGCTACCGGGACAGGGGAGGCGAGCAGTACTTC.

This chain joins TRBV28 and TRBJ1-1, with 9 bases fitting TRBD1. The CDR3 sequence is 13 residues long. CDR1 is MDHEN, CDR2 SYDVKM, per germline. J lost 8 bases, V lost 4 bases, and 5 bases had no gene match. As DNA, the CDR3 is TGTGCCAGCAGTTCCCATGACAGGGGGGAAGCTTTCTTT. Translated, it gives CASSSHDRGEAFF.

This chain connects TRBV28 to TRBJ1-6; D ambiguous. Germline CDR1 and CDR2: MDHEN and SYDVKM. The CDR3 has 12 amino acids. V dropped 10 bases and J dropped 5 bases, with 9 bases sitting between them. The DNA for the CDR3 is TGTGCCACCCACTCGAATAATTCACCCCTCCACTTT. Translation gives CATHSNNSPLHF.

This clone appeared a few times. This chain joins TRBV5-1 and TRBJ2-1; 8 bases are shared with TRBD1. The CDR3 is 12 residues long. Per germline, CDR1 SGHRS and CDR2 YFSETQ. V dropped 4 bases and J dropped 9; count of bases not matched to a gene: 3. The CDR3 protein is CASSVDRGEQFF. CDR3 DNA: TGCGCCAGCAGCGTCGACAGGGGTGAGCAGTTCTTC.

This clone is classed as medium-sized. This chain connects TRBV6-6 to TRBJ1-5; no clear D. CDR1 is MNHNY, CDR2 SVGAGI, per germline (reference sequence). The CDR3 loop spans 12 amino acids. V was shortened by 5 bases and J by 9 bases, with 11 bases between the two germline ends. This chain's CDR3 is CASSTTTGPQHF. The CDR3 DNA sequence: TGTGCCAGCAGTACAACGACTGGGCCCCAGCATTTT.

The chain combines TRBV29-1 with TRBJ1-1; D perhaps matches TRBD1 (6 bases). Germline-derived CDR1 and CDR2 are SQVTM and ANQGSEA. This CDR3 comprises 13 residues. V lost 4 bases to trimming and J lost 1 base, with 10 bases between them. The CDR3 DNA sequence: TGCAGCGTTGTTAGAGGGGGGAACACTGAAGCTTTCTTT. Its protein is CSVVRGGNTEAFF. Looking up the rest from reference TRBV29-1 and TRBJ1-1 gives the full variable domain: SAVISQKPSRDICQRGTSLTIQCQVDSQVTMMFWYRQQPGQSLTLIATANQGSEATYESGFVIDKFPISRPNLTFSTLTVSNMSPEDSSIYLCSVVRGGNTEAFFGQGTRLTVV.

This chain's CDR3 is CASSTPGAGGDEQFF. The CDR3 DNA is TGTGCCAGTAGTACCCCTGGCGCCGGCGGGGATGAGCAGTTCTTC. This rearrangement joins TRBV19 to TRBJ2-1; D is perhaps TRBD2 (6 bases). CDR1 LNHDA and CDR2 SQIVND come from the germline V gene (reference sequence). The V gene lost 4 bases and the J gene lost 8 bases, with 18 bases spanning the gap. CDR3 size: 15 residues.

This chain joins TRBV5-4 and TRBJ1-2; tentative D call: TRBD1 (6 bases). The CDR3 extends over 14 amino acids. V dropped 3 bases and J dropped 3 bases, with 12 bases sitting between them. Germline CDR1 and CDR2: SGHNT and YYREEE (reference sequence). As DNA, the CDR3 is TGTGCCAGCAGCTGGGAGGGGGACCACTATGGCTACACCTTC. Its translation: CASSWEGDHYGYTF.

This clone came up once. The rearrangement joins TRBV5-1 to TRBJ1-5; 9 positions agree with TRBD1. V dropped 2 bases and J dropped 7; count of bases not matched to a gene: 10. The CDR3 runs 16 residues. Germline V gene data show CDR1 as SGHRS and CDR2 as YFSETQ. CDR3 sequence (DNA): TGCGCCAGCAGCTTAACAGGGGGCTCGGGGGAACAGCCCCAGCATTTT. It translates to CASSLTGGSGEQPQHF.

The chain carries TRBV2 and TRBJ2-3, with 9 bases matching TRBD1. CDR3 size: 16 residues. Germline V lookup: CDR1 SNHLY, CDR2 FYNNEI. The trim removed 2 bases at V and 3 bases at J, leaving 6 bases unmatched. CDR3 sequence reads: CASSEWDRDLTDTQYF. For the CDR3, the DNA is TGTGCCAGCAGTGAATGGGACAGGGATTTGACAGATACGCAGTATTTT.

As concerns this clone: The junction departs from the called germline gene at one end, perhaps through a read error. This sample also contains other DNA sequences that code for the same CDR3. This rearrangement joins TRBV5-8 to TRBJ2-3; 9 positions match TRBD1. The germline gives CDR1 SGHTS, CDR2 YDEGEE. This CDR3 spans 15 amino acids. In nucleotides, the CDR3 is TGTGCCAGCAGCTTGCCGGGACAGGGTACAGATACGCAGTACTTT. Translation gives CASSLPGQGTDTQYF. Full variable domain (missing parts from reference TRBV5-8 and TRBJ2-3): EAGVTQSPTHLIKTRGQQATLRCSPISGHTSVYWYQQALGLGLQFLLWYDEGEERNRGNFPPRFSGRQFPNYSSELNVNALELEDSALYLCASSLPGQGTDTQYFGPGTRLTVL.

The rearrangement uses TRBV13 and TRBJ2-1; 14 bases match TRBD2. The CDR3 runs 16 residues. Germline V gene data show CDR1 as PRHDT and CDR2 as FYEKMQ (reference sequence). After removal of 4 bases from V and 7 bases from J, the junction contained 6 bases not matched to a gene. The CDR3 nucleotides are TGTGCCAGCAGCTCGGGACTAGCGGGAGTTAGAAATGAGCAGTTCTTC. Protein: CASSSGLAGVRNEQFF.

The rearrangement joins TRBV7-9 to TRBJ1-3; D call uncertain. The CDR3 covers 16 residues. CDR1 is SEHNR and CDR2 is FQNEAQ in the germline V gene (reference sequence). Trimming stripped 1 base from V and 4 bases from J, with 14 bases between. The CDR3 sequence: CASSLGSDNTGNTIYF. In DNA, the CDR3 is TGTGCCAGCAGCTTAGGGTCCGACAACACCGGAAACACCATATATTTT.

The CDR3 DNA reads as TGCGCCAGCAGCTTGGAAGAGGGCACTGAAGCTTTCTTT. It is translated as CASSLEEGTEAFF. The gene calls are TRBV5-1 and TRBJ1-1; D is unclear. V was trimmed by 0 bases and J by 4 bases, leaving 7 bases between them. Germline V gene sequence: CDR1 SGHRS, CDR2 YFSETQ. This CDR3 spans 13 amino acids.

This clone showed up just a few times. The chain carries TRBV19 and TRBJ2-4; D gene unclear. The V gene lost 4 bases and the J gene lost 6 bases, with 13 bases spanning the gap. The CDR3 runs to 14 residues. Germline-derived CDR1 and CDR2 are LNHDA and SQIVND (reference sequence). The CDR3 reads CASSTPRGRNIQYF. The CDR3 DNA follows: TGTGCCAGTAGTACGCCCCGCGGTAGAAACATTCAGTACTTC.

This clone has only a few counts. This sequence joins TRBV7-6 and TRBJ2-7; 11 bases line up with TRBD2. The V segment lost 5 bases and the J segment 4 bases; nucleotides outside the gene matches: 4. This CDR3 contains 14 residues. Germline CDR1 SGHVS, CDR2 FNYEAQ. The CDR3 protein is CASSHGTSGYEQYF. The CDR3 DNA is TGTGCCAGCAGCCACGGGACTAGCGGATACGAGCAGTACTTC. The full variable domain, in which reference TRBV7-6 and TRBJ2-7 provide the parts outside the CDR3, is GAGVSQSPRYKVTKRGQDVALRCDPISGHVSLYWYRQALGQGPEFLTYFNYEAQQDKSGLPNDRFSAERPEGSISTLTIQRTEQRDSAMYRCASSHGTSGYEQYFGPGTRLTVT.

There are a few counts of this clone. CDR3 amino acids: CASTRTGLGQPQHF. Here the CDR3 DNA reads TGTGCCAGCACCCGGACAGGGCTGGGTCAGCCCCAGCATTTT. This sequence joins TRBV5-6 and TRBJ1-5; 8 nucleotides match TRBD1. The CDR3 extends over 14 amino acids. Trimming took 6 bases from V and 6 from J; bases not matched to a gene: 8. Germline V lookup: CDR1 SGHDT, CDR2 YYEEEE.

The gene calls are TRBV6-1 and TRBJ1-2; no clear D gene. The V gene lost 2 bases and the J gene lost 8 bases, with 12 bases spanning the gap. From germline, CDR1 is MNHNS and CDR2 SASEGT. The CDR3 is 13 amino acids. The CDR3 reads CASSEWEEGGYTF. For the CDR3, the DNA is TGTGCCAGCAGTGAATGGGAGGAGGGCGGCTACACCTTC.